Below, 8 T cell receptor beta chains from the same sample are listed, as sequenced in a study of cytomegalovirus exposure and HLA in healthy donors. PCR was performed using 60 Vbeta and 13 Jbeta primers. Clones were read by immunoSEQ multiplex PCR, and TCRdb kept only the in-frame ones, dropping some. Among about 140,000 clones listed, 76% were seen once. Sequencing input: PBMCs. These receptors were collected from a man aged 35 to 55 in good health and CMV-seronegative.

The chain recombines TRBV27 with TRBJ2-7; 9 nucleotides match TRBD1. This CDR3 has 16 residues. Unmatched junction bases numbered 9, after V lost 2 bases and J lost 4 bases. The germline gives CDR1 MNHEY, CDR2 SMNVEV (reference sequence). This chain's CDR3 is CASSLTGVQGAYEQYF. As DNA, the CDR3 is TGTGCCAGCAGTTTAACCGGGGTACAGGGGGCGTACGAGCAGTACTTC.

The CDR3 nucleotides read TGCGCCAGCAGCCAAGGAGGTCAGGGGGGCTACGAGCAGTACTTC. Protein product: CASSQGGQGGYEQYF. The chain recombines TRBV4-1 with TRBJ2-5; TRBD1 is a possible D gene (7 bases). The end of the DNA fits TRBJ2-7 better, so the J call may be wrong. The germline V gene encodes CDR1 MGHRA and CDR2 YSYEKL. This CDR3 is 15 amino acids long.

The chain is built from TRBV28 and TRBJ1-5; TRBD1 might be the D (6 bases). The CDR3 extends over 15 amino acids. CDR1 and CDR2 (germline): MDHEN, SYDVKM. Trimming shortened V by 2 bases and J by 6 bases, and 14 bases separated the two germline ends. Here the CDR3 reads CASSLVRGAGQPQHF. CDR3 in DNA: TGTGCCAGCAGTTTAGTTCGGGGGGCGGGTCAGCCCCAGCATTTT.

The chain combines TRBV28 with TRBJ1-6; D may be TRBD1 (6 bases). V gave up 8 bases and J gave up 10 bases, with 18 bases separating them. Germline V gene data show CDR1 as MDHEN and CDR2 as SYDVKM. The CDR3 is made up of 14 amino acids. CDR3 sequence reads: CASREGGALSPLHF. In DNA form, the CDR3 reads TGTGCCAGCCGGGAGGGGGGCGCGTTGTCACCCCTCCACTTT.

The CDR3 protein is CASSTIGTAYEQYF. The CDR3 nucleotides are TGTGCCAGTAGTACAATCGGGACAGCCTACGAGCAGTACTTC. The rearrangement joins TRBV19 to TRBJ2-5; 7 bases align to TRBD1. The closer fit of TRBJ2-7 to the DNA end suggests the J call may be wrong. Germline values: CDR1 LNHDA, CDR2 SQIVND (reference sequence). The CDR3 sequence is 14 residues long.

This clone was observed a handful of times. The chain employs TRBV7-8 and TRBJ2-5, with TRBD2 identical over 7 bases. CDR1 is SGHVS, CDR2 FQNEAQ, per germline. This CDR3 comprises 16 residues. J was trimmed by 3 bases and V by 1 base; bases with no gene match: 8. The CDR3 reads CASSLGSLADKETQYF. CDR3 nucleotide sequence: TGTGCCAGCAGCTTAGGAAGTCTAGCGGATAAAGAGACCCAGTACTTC.

This clone was detected only once. This chain links TRBV4-1 with TRBJ2-4; 10 bases map to TRBD1. The CDR3 sequence is 15 residues long. After removal of 2 bases from V and 10 bases from J, the junction contained 8 bases not matched to a gene. Germline CDR1 is MGHRA and CDR2 is YSYEKL. Here the CDR3 DNA reads TGCGCCAGCAGCCAACCCACGGACAGGGGGTTTATTCAGTACTTC. It encodes CASSQPTDRGFIQYF.

Only a few counts were recorded for this clone. The V call is TRBV10-3, the J call TRBJ1-1, with 7 nucleotides matching TRBD1. CDR1 ENHRY and CDR2 SYGVKD come from the germline V gene. V dropped 6 bases and J dropped 1; count of bases not matched to a gene: 5. The CDR3 sequence is 14 residues long. The DNA for the CDR3 is TGTGCCATCAGACAAGGACAGGCGAACACTGAAGCTTTCTTT. Translating it yields CAIRQGQANTEAFF.